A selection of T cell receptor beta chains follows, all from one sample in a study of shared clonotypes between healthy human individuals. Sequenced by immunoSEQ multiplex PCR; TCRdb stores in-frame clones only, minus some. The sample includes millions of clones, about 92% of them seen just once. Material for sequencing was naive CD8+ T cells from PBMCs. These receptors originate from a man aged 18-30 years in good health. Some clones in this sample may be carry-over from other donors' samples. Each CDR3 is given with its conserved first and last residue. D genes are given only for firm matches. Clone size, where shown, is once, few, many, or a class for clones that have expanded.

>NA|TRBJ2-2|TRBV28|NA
CASRRNTGELFF
TGTGCCAGCAGACGGAACACCGGGGAGCTGTTTTTT
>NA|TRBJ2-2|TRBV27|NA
CASRPRGYNTGELFF
TGTGCCAGCAGACCCAGAGGTTATAACACCGGGGAGCTGTTTTTT
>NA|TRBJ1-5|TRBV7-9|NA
CASSLGGSARPQHF
TGTGCCAGCAGCTTAGGGGGCAGCGCTCGGCCCCAGCATTTT
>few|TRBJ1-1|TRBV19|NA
CASSAGWTEAFF
TGTGCCAGTAGTGCAGGGTGGACTGAAGCTTTCTTT
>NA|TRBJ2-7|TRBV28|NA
CASSLLAGYEQYF
TGTGCCAGCAGTTTATTGGCAGGCTACGAGCAGTACTTC
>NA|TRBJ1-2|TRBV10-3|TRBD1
CAISEVATGGAGRYGYTF
TGTGCCATCAGTGAGGTAGCGACAGGGGGAGCAGGCCGCTATGGCTACACCTTC
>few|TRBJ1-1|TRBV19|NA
CASSIRDTNTEAFF
TGTGCCAGTAGTATAAGGGACACCAACACTGAAGCTTTCTTT
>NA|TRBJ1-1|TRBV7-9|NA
CASSATGSPEAFF
TGTGCCAGCAGCGCGACCGGCAGCCCTGAAGCTTTCTTT
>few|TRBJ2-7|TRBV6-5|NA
CASSYSQGYEQYF
TGTGCCAGCAGTTACTCGCAGGGCTACGAGCAGTACTTC
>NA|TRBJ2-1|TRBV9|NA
CASSPRGGGEQFF
TGTGCCAGCAGCCCCCGCGGGGGCGGTGAGCAGTTCTTC